This T cell receptor beta chain was recovered during a study of blood T cell repertoires in COVID-19. This CDR3 region has 13 residues. The germline gives CDR1 MDHEN, CDR2 SYDVKM. Trimming shortened V by 10 bases and J by 5 bases, and 17 bases separated the two germline ends. Method: immunoSEQ multiplex PCR; TCRdb's copy keeps in-frame clones and lacks some. Here the sample spans tens of thousands of clones, roughly 88% being singletons. Material: peripheral blood. The V and J genes are TRBV28 and TRBJ1-1, with a weak D call TRBD1 (5 bases). The TCR sequence derives from a woman of 80 years or more with active or convalescent COVID-19. The CDR3 DNA follows: TGTGCCACCCCTCAGGGCCAGGAGACTGAAGCTTTCTTT. Protein sequence: CATPQGQETEAFF.